Included here is one T cell receptor (beta chain) sequence, with context. From germline, CDR1 is SQVTM and CDR2 ANQGSEA. Trimming removed 8 bases at V and 4 bases at J, with 15 bases between. The CDR3 runs to 12 residues. This record belongs to a study of blood T cell repertoires in COVID-19. Study background: In each case, the material was cDNA or gDNA derived from T cells, B-cell-depleted T cells, or PBMCs.

As originally analysed: From reference gene primer amplification, estimates of nucleated cell counts were derived. Profiling relied on immunoSEQ multiplex PCR, and the TCRdb table lists in-frame clones only, not all of them. V, J and clone size were drawn from that table, and D and trimming were deduced from the DNA. The sample holds 65,000 to 75,000 clones, around 85% seen once. The source of this sequence is a man aged 50-60 years with active COVID-19. V usage is TRBV29-1 and J usage is TRBJ2-7, with D perhaps TRBD2 (6 bases). Sequencing was performed on peripheral blood. The CDR3 DNA reads TGCAGCTTCAGGAGGGGTGGGTACGAGCAGTACTTC. Protein: CSFRRGGYEQYF.